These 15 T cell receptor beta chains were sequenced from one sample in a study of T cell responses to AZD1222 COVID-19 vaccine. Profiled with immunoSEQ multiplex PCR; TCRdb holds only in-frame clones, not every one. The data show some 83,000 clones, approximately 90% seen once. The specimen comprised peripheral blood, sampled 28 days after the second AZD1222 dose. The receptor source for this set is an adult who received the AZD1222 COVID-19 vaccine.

CDR3 DNA: TGTGCCAGCAGCTCCCAGCTGGGGCCCCCTGAGAATGAGCAGTTCTTC. It specifies CASSSQLGPPENEQFF. The chain employs TRBV14 and TRBJ2-1; D may be TRBD1 (5 bases). Looked up from germline, CDR1 is SGHDN and CDR2 is FVKESK. V lost 5 bases to trimming and J lost 7 bases, with 21 bases between them. The CDR3 is 16 residues long.

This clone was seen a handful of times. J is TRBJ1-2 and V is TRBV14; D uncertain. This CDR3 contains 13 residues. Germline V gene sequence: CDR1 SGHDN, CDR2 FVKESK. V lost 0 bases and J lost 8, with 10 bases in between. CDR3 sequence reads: CASSQDARRGYTF. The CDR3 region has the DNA TGTGCCAGCAGCCAAGATGCTCGGCGGGGCTACACCTTC.

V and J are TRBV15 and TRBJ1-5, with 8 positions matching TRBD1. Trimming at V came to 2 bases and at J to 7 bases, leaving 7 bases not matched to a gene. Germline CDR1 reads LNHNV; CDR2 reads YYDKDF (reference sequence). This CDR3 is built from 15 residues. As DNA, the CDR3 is TGTGCCACCAGCAGATCGACAGGGGTCGGCCAGCCCCAGCATTTT. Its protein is CATSRSTGVGQPQHF.

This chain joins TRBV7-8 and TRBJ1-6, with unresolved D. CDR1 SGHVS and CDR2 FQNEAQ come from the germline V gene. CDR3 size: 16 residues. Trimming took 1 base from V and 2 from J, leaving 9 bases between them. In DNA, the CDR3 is TGTGCCAGCAGCTTAGTGGAAACAGCCTATAATTCACCCCTCCACTTT. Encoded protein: CASSLVETAYNSPLHF.

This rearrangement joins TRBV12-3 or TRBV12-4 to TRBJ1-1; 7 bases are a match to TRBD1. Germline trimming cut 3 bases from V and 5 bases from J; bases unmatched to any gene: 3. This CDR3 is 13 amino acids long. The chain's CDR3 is CASSLAGGTEAFF. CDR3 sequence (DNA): TGTGCCAGCAGTTTGGCAGGGGGGACTGAAGCTTTCTTT.

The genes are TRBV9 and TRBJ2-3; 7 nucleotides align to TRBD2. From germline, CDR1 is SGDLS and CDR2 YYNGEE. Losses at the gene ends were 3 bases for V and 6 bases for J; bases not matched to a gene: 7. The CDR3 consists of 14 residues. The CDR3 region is CASSGGGGADTQYF. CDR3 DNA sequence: TGTGCCAGCAGCGGCGGGGGAGGGGCTGATACGCAGTATTTT. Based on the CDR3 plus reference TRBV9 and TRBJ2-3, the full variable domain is DSGVTQTPKHLITATGQRVTLRCSPRSGDLSVYWYQQSLDQGLQFLIQYYNGEERAKGNILERFSAQQFPDLHSELNLSSLELGDSALYFCASSGGGGADTQYFGPGTRLTVL.

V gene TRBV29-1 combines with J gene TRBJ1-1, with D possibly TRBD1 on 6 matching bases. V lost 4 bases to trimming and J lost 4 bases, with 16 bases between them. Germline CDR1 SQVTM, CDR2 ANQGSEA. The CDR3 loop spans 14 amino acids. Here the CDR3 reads CSVAWAQGGTEAFF. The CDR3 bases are TGCAGCGTTGCCTGGGCACAGGGAGGCACTGAAGCTTTCTTT.

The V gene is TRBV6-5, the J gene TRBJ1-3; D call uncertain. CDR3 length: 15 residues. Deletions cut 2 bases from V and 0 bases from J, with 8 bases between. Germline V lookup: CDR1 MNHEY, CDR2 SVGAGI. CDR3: CASSYDGGSGNTIYF. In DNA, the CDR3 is TGTGCCAGCAGTTACGACGGCGGCTCTGGAAACACCATATATTTT.

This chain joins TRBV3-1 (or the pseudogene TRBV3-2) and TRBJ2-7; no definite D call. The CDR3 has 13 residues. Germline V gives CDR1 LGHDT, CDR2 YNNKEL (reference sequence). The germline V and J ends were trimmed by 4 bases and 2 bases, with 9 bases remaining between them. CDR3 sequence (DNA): TGTGCCAGCAGCCCCCTGGTCCCCTACGAGCAGTACTTC. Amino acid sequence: CASSPLVPYEQYF.

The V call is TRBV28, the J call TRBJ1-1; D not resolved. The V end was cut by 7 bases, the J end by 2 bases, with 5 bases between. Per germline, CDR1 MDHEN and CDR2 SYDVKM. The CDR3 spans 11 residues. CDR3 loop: CASIGNTEAFF. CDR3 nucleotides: TGTGCCAGCATTGGTAACACTGAAGCTTTCTTT.

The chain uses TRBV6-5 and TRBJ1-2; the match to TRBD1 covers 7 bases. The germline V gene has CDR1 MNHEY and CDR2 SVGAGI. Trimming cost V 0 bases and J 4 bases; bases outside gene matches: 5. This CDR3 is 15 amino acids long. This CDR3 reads CASSYSAGGVYGYTF. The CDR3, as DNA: TGTGCCAGCAGTTACTCGGCAGGGGGGGTCTATGGCTACACCTTC.

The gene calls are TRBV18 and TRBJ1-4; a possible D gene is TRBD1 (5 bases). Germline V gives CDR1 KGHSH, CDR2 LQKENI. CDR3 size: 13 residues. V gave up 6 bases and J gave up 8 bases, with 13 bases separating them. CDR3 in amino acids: CASSFGQGEKLFF. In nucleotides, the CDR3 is TGTGCCAGCTCTTTCGGACAAGGCGAAAAACTGTTTTTT.

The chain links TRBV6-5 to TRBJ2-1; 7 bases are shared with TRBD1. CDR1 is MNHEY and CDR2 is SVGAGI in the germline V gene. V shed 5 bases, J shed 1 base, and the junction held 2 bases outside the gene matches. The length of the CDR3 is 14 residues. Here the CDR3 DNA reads TGTGCCAGCAGTCAGGGACAGTCCTACAATGAGCAGTTCTTC. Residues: CASSQGQSYNEQFF.

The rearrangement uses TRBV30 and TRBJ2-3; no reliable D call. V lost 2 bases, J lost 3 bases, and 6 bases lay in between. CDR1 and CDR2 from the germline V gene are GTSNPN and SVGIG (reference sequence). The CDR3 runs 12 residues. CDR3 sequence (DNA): TGTGCCTGGAGTCCCCAGACAGATACGCAGTATTTT. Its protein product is CAWSPQTDTQYF. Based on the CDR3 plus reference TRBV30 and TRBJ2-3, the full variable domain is SQTIHQWPATLVQPVGSPLSLECTVEGTSNPNLYWYRQAAGRGLQLLFYSVGIGQISSEVPQNLSASRPQDRQFILSSKKLLLSDSGFYLCAWSPQTDTQYFGPGTRLTVL.

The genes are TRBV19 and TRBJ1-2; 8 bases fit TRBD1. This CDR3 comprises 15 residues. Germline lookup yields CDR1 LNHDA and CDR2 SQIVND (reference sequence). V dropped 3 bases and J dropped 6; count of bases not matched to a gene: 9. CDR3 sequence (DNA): TGTGCCAGTAGTATCGTGACAGGGGAGGGCCATGGCTACACCTTC. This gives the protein CASSIVTGEGHGYTF.